These 28 T cell receptor beta chains share one sample of origin, sequenced in a study of cytomegalovirus exposure and HLA in healthy donors. Primers for the PCR totalled 60 Vbeta and 13 Jbeta. Produced via immunoSEQ multiplex PCR; TCRdb's table is partial and in-frame only. The sample gives some 160,000 clones, over 70% of which show up once; around 1.3% is in the top ten. Sequenced: PBMCs. The source is a man aged 45-60 years in good health and CMV-seropositive.

This clone has only a few counts. The chain carries TRBV9 and TRBJ1-2; 7 positions match TRBD1. V lost 1 base and J lost 3; bases outside the gene matches: 3. CDR1 and CDR2 (germline): SGDLS, YYNGEE. There are 14 residues in the CDR3. CDR3 in DNA: TGTGCCAGCAGCGTAAATCAGGGGGACTATGGCTACACCTTC. Its protein product is CASSVNQGDYGYTF.

The chain joins TRBV2 to TRBJ2-5; a weak D match, TRBD2 (5 bases). This CDR3 has 11 residues. The V end lost 7 bases, the J end lost 4 bases, and 7 bases lay between the germline ends. CDR1 and CDR2 (germline): SNHLY, FYNNEI. The CDR3 DNA reads as TGTGCCAGCAAAGGAGGAGAGACCCAGTACTTC. This gives the protein CASKGGETQYF.

The CDR3, as DNA: TGCGCCAGCAGCGGGAGGGGGGGAACATACAATGAGCAGTTCTTC. Its translation: CASSGRGGTYNEQFF. The chain joins TRBV5-1 to TRBJ2-1, with a possible D match to TRBD2 (7 bases). The CDR3 length is 15 residues. The V gene lost 4 bases and the J gene lost 4 bases, with 15 bases spanning the gap. Germline V gene data show CDR1 as SGHRS and CDR2 as YFSETQ.

The V and J genes are TRBV2 and TRBJ2-1, with D possibly TRBD1 on 6 matching bases. The V and J ends lost 6 bases and 0 bases respectively, with 12 bases between them. CDR1 is SNHLY, CDR2 FYNNEI, per germline. The CDR3 has 15 amino acids. The CDR3 region is CASSADRLSYNEQFF. Written as DNA, the CDR3 is TGTGCCAGCAGCGCAGACAGGCTCTCCTACAATGAGCAGTTCTTC.

The V and J genes are TRBV18 and TRBJ1-2, with D possibly TRBD1 on 5 matching bases. Trimming pared 2 bases from V and 7 bases from J, leaving 20 bases between. The CDR3 contains 16 residues. Germline values: CDR1 KGHSH, CDR2 LQKENI. Here the CDR3 reads CASSPVFQTAEAGYTF. In DNA, the CDR3 is TGTGCCAGCTCACCAGTCTTCCAGACAGCTGAAGCTGGCTACACCTTC. Drawing the rest from reference TRBV18 and TRBJ1-2, the complete variable domain is NAGVMQNPRHLVRRRGQEARLRCSPMKGHSHVYWYRQLPEEGLKFMVYLQKENIIDESGMPKERFSAEFPKEGPSILRIQQVVRGDSAAYFCASSPVFQTAEAGYTFGSGTRLTVV.

The chain couples TRBV6-6 to TRBJ2-5, with 7 bases fitting TRBD2. Germline V lookup: CDR1 MNHNY, CDR2 SVGAGI (reference sequence). Trimming removed 5 bases from V and 4 bases from J; junction bases left unmatched: 4. The length of the CDR3 is 13 residues. The CDR3 protein is CASSGGVPETQYF. The CDR3 bases are TGTGCCAGCAGTGGGGGGGTTCCAGAGACCCAGTACTTC.

The rearrangement uses TRBV30 and TRBJ2-7, with 10 bases identical to TRBD2. The CDR3 sequence is 16 residues long. Per germline, CDR1 GTSNPN and CDR2 SVGIG (reference sequence). V shed 4 bases, J shed 7 bases, and the junction held 16 bases outside the gene matches. For the CDR3, the DNA is TGTGCCTGGACCCGGGCCCTAGCGGGAGCGGGGGGGGAGCAGTACTTC. This encodes CAWTRALAGAGGEQYF.

This clone came up a few times. The chain joins TRBV6-1 to TRBJ2-7; D perhaps matches TRBD1 (6 bases). V lost 5 bases to trimming and J lost 6 bases, with 11 bases between them. There are 12 residues in the CDR3. Germline CDR1 is MNHNS and CDR2 is SASEGT. The DNA for the CDR3 is TGTGCCAGCAGTCAGGACAGAGGCGAGCAGTACTTC. This sequence encodes CASSQDRGEQYF.

The J gene is TRBJ1-4, the V gene TRBV5-4; D is perhaps TRBD1 (6 bases). The germline V gene encodes CDR1 SGHNT and CDR2 YYREEE (reference sequence). Trimming removed 4 bases at V and 0 bases at J, with 13 bases between. The CDR3 covers 16 residues. This CDR3 reads CASSLAGASTNEKLFF. In nucleotides, the CDR3 is TGTGCCAGCAGCCTGGCAGGGGCCTCAACTAATGAAAAACTGTTTTTT.

V and J are TRBV9 and TRBJ2-5; 7 bases align to TRBD2. The V gene end was trimmed by 0 bases and the J gene end by 5 bases; junction bases not matched to a gene: 7. The CDR3 runs 15 residues. The V gene's germline CDR1 is SGDLS and CDR2 YYNGEE. The CDR3 DNA follows: TGTGCCAGCAGCGTAGGATCTAGCGGAAGGGAGACCCAGTACTTC. Protein: CASSVGSSGRETQYF.

This clone was found a few times. The gene calls are TRBV19 and TRBJ2-5, with 8 bases matching TRBD2. This CDR3 has 14 amino acids. Per germline, CDR1 LNHDA and CDR2 SQIVND (reference sequence). The CDR3 loop reads CASSPIAGRETQYF. The DNA of the CDR3 is TGTGCGAGTTCCCCTATAGCGGGACGGGAGACCCAGTACTTC.

V usage is TRBV7-2 and J usage is TRBJ1-1, with D unclear. V shed 1 base and J shed 9 bases, with 18 bases lying between them. The CDR3 consists of 15 residues. Germline lookup yields CDR1 SGHTA and CDR2 FQGNSA. This CDR3 reads CASSLGAVRRAQAFF. In DNA form, the CDR3 reads TGTGCCAGCAGCTTAGGAGCGGTTAGGAGGGCACAAGCTTTCTTT.

The V and J genes are TRBV18 and TRBJ1-2; D perhaps matches TRBD1 (5 bases). This CDR3 has 15 amino acids. The germline gives CDR1 KGHSH, CDR2 LQKENI. Deletions cut 2 bases from V and 2 bases from J, with 12 bases between. CDR3: CASSPSGAPNYGYTF. The CDR3 DNA follows: TGTGCCAGCTCACCAAGCGGGGCGCCCAACTATGGCTACACCTTC.

V and J are TRBV5-1 and TRBJ2-2, with a weak D call TRBD1 (8 bases). Germline values: CDR1 SGHRS, CDR2 YFSETQ. Trimming shortened V by 2 bases and J by 3 bases, and 17 bases separated the two germline ends. This CDR3 comprises 17 residues. The DNA for the CDR3 is TGCGCCAGCAGCTTTAGGACAGGGACTATGGACACCGGGGAGCTGTTTTTT. As protein: CASSFRTGTMDTGELFF.

CDR3 nucleotides: TGTGCCAGTAGTATAAGAGAAGAGCAGTACTTC. Its protein is CASSIREEQYF. This sequence joins TRBV19 and TRBJ2-7; D uncertain. Per the germline V gene, CDR1 is LNHDA and CDR2 is SQIVND (reference sequence). V shed 2 bases and J shed 7 bases, with 6 bases lying between them. This CDR3 has 11 amino acids.

The chain is built from TRBV29-1 and TRBJ2-5, with TRBD2 as a possible D gene (6 bases). This CDR3 spans 12 amino acids. From germline, CDR1 is SQVTM and CDR2 ANQGSEA. V lost 4 bases, J lost 5 bases, and 11 bases lay in between. This chain's CDR3 is CSVASGRETQYF. CDR3 DNA sequence: TGCAGCGTTGCGTCAGGGAGGGAGACCCAGTACTTC.

The chain combines TRBV9 with TRBJ2-2; D might be TRBD2 (6 bases). Trimming removed 2 bases from V and 3 bases from J, with 11 bases in between. The CDR3 covers 15 residues. Germline CDR1 reads SGDLS; CDR2 reads YYNGEE. Written as DNA, the CDR3 is TGTGCCAGCAGCGTGGAGGGGCAGGACACCGGGGAGCTGTTTTTT. Translating gives CASSVEGQDTGELFF.

This clone has more than one count but fewer than ten. V is TRBV14 and J is TRBJ2-2, with 8 positions matching TRBD2. J lost 6 bases, V lost 0 bases, and 24 bases had no gene match. The CDR3 sequence is 22 residues long. The germline V gene has CDR1 SGHDN and CDR2 FVKESK. CDR3: CASSQDYGRLNGRALPPGELFF. As DNA, the CDR3 is TGTGCCAGCAGCCAAGATTATGGGAGACTTAACGGGAGGGCCCTTCCCCCCGGGGAGCTGTTTTTT.

The rearrangement uses TRBV4-1 and TRBJ2-7; D possibly corresponds to TRBD2 (5 bases). This CDR3 spans 12 amino acids. Trimming stripped 0 bases from V and 6 bases from J, with 6 bases between. The germline V gene encodes CDR1 MGHRA and CDR2 YSYEKL. In DNA, the CDR3 is TGCGCCAGCAGCCAAGAACGGGGCGAGCAGTACTTC. This translates into CASSQERGEQYF.

CDR3 sequence reads: CAISDIGDTQYF. The CDR3 bases are TGTGCCATCAGTGATATCGGGGATACGCAGTATTTT. The chain links TRBV10-3 to TRBJ2-3; D gene uncertain. V was pared by 3 bases and J by 6 bases, with 7 bases between. Germline V gene sequence: CDR1 ENHRY, CDR2 SYGVKD. The length of the CDR3 is 12 residues.

The V call is TRBV5-8, the J call TRBJ1-2; 7 positions match TRBD1. Per the germline V gene, CDR1 is SGHTS and CDR2 is YDEGEE. The J segment lost 3 bases and the V segment lost 0 bases, leaving 5 bases of the junction unmatched. The CDR3 sequence is 15 residues long. This CDR3 reads CASSLEGGWYYGYTF. CDR3 nucleotides: TGTGCCAGCAGCTTGGAAGGGGGCTGGTACTATGGCTACACCTTC.

Concerning this clone: One end of the junction fails to match germline, which may point to a read error. CDR3 in DNA: TGTGCCAGCAGCTTAAAGCGGGATAAGGTCTTC. Translation: CASSLKRDKVF. The V call is TRBV11-2, the J call TRBJ2-1, with TRBD2 matching over 7 bases. Germline V gives CDR1 SGHAT, CDR2 FQNNGV. The CDR3 runs to 11 residues.

This clone was counted a single time. The junction differs from germline at one of its ends, possibly a read error. Different DNA sequences within this sample yield the same CDR3. The CDR3 bases are TGTGCCAGCAGGTCACAGGTATACTCTGGAAACACCATATACTTT. Translated, it gives CASRSQVYSGNTIYF. The rearrangement uses TRBV28 and TRBJ1-3; D is possibly TRBD1 (5 bases). The CDR3 covers 15 residues. Germline CDR1 MDHEN, CDR2 SYDVKM.

The J gene is TRBJ1-2, the V gene TRBV5-6, with D possibly TRBD1 on 6 matching bases. Germline-derived CDR1 and CDR2 are SGHDT and YYEEEE. V was trimmed by 4 bases and J by 4 bases, leaving 17 bases between them. The CDR3 length is 15 residues. CDR3 DNA: TGTGCCAGCAGCCCCCTAATGGACAGCCTCTATGGCTACACCTTC. Residues: CASSPLMDSLYGYTF.

This chain uses TRBV5-4 with TRBJ1-3; 10 bases are shared with TRBD1. There are 16 residues in the CDR3. Germline CDR1 and CDR2: SGHNT and YYREEE (reference sequence). V was clipped by 3 bases and J by 3 bases; unmatched bases: 6. CDR3 sequence: CASSSPGQGFGNTIYF. CDR3 DNA sequence: TGTGCCAGCAGCTCCCCGGGACAGGGGTTTGGAAACACCATATATTTT.

The rearrangement links TRBV4-3 to TRBJ2-1; maybe TRBD2 (5 bases). The CDR3 spans 15 residues. V lost 1 base and J lost 5, with 12 bases in between. From germline, CDR1 is LGHNA and CDR2 YSLEER. CDR3 in amino acids: CASSQGVSVNNEQFF. The CDR3, as DNA: TGCGCCAGCAGCCAAGGAGTTAGCGTGAACAATGAGCAGTTCTTC.

The rearrangement uses TRBV28 and TRBJ1-6; TRBD1 agrees at 8 bases. CDR3 size: 14 residues. The junction had 7 bases not matched to a gene; V was cut back by 8 bases and J by 7 bases. Germline V lookup: CDR1 MDHEN, CDR2 SYDVKM. DNA for the CDR3: TGTGCCAGCGGGGCAGGGGGCCGAAATTCACCCCTCCACTTT. Residues: CASGAGGRNSPLHF.

J is TRBJ2-1 and V is TRBV6-6, with 9 nucleotides matching TRBD2. The CDR3 runs to 16 residues. The V and J ends lost 5 bases and 2 bases, in that order; junction bases with no gene match: 7. Germline CDR1 reads MNHNY; CDR2 reads SVGAGI (reference sequence). The CDR3 loop reads CASSTLGGGAYNEQFF. CDR3 bases: TGTGCCAGCAGTACCCTTGGCGGGGGGGCCTACAATGAGCAGTTCTTC.